This T cell receptor (beta chain) was recorded in a study of early T cells in non-severe SARS-CoV-2 infection. As for the study in general: Investigators sequenced bulk RNA drawn from unsorted whole blood, and chains remained unpaired. Findings of the study overall: There was a bias toward anti-spike CD8 responses in VDJdb matching, which missed private and CD4 specificities.

TCRdb ran MiXCR on the 5' RACE reads and lists one entry per CDR3 protein. The table has about 30,000 distinct CDR3 sequences, about 5.3% seen once. This clonotype appeared many times. Its matching antigen is unknown. This clonotype was obtained from an adult who was a healthcare worker with PCR-confirmed SARS-CoV-2 infection or an uninfected control (not recorded which). Sequenced input: whole blood.

CDR3 region: CSAQRGDNSPLHF. DNA for the CDR3: TGCAGTGCCCAGCGCGGGGATAATTCACCCCTCCACTTT. This rearrangement joins TRBV20-1 to TRBJ1-6, with D unclear. Trimming removed 6 bases from V and 5 bases from J, with 11 bases in between. Germline V lookup: CDR1 DFQATT, CDR2 SNEGSKA (reference sequence). The CDR3 length is 13 residues.